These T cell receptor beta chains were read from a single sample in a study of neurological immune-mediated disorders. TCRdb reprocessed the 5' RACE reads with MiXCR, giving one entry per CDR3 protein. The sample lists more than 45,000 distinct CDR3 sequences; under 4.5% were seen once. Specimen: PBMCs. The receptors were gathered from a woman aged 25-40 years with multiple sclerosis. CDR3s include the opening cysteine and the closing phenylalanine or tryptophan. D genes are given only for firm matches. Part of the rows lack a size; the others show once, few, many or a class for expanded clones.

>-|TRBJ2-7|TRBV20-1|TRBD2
CSARASGDLGYEQYF
TGCAGTGCTAGAGCTAGCGGGGACCTCGGATACGAGCAGTACTTC
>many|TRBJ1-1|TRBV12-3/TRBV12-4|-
CASSPDPRNAFF
TGTGCCAGCAGTCCCGATCCTAGAAATGCTTTCTTT
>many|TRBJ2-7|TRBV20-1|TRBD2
CSALARGVVYEQYF
TGCAGTGCACTAGCACGGGGGGTGGTCTACGAGCAGTACTTC
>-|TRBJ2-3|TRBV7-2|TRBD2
CASSSQGLAADTQYF
TGTGCCAGCAGCTCCCAAGGACTAGCGGCAGATACGCAGTATTTT
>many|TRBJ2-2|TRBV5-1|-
CASSRPGQEENF
TGCGCCAGCAGCCGTCCGGGACAAGAGGAGAATTTT
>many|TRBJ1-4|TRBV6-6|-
CATFNEKLFF
TGTGCCACCTTTAATGAAAAACTGTTTTTT
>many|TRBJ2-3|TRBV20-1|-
CSASMSLSTDTQYF
TGCAGTGCTAGTATGAGCCTTAGCACAGATACGCAGTATTTT
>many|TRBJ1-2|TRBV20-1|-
CSAGPLAAYGYTF
TGCAGTGCTGGACCTCTGGCGGCCTATGGCTACACCTTC
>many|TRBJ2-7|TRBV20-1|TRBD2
CSATSGGTYEQYF
TGCAGTGCCACTAGCGGGGGGACCTACGAGCAGTACTTC
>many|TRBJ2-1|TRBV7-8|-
CASSLARGLMNNEQFF
TGTGCCAGCAGCTTAGCGCGGGGTCTAATGAACAATGAGCAGTTCTTC
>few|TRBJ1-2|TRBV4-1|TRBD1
CASTQGANSNYGYTF
TGCGCCAGCACCCAGGGGGCCAATTCTAACTATGGCTACACCTTC
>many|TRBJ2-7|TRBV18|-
CASSPDGGEQYF
TGTGCCAGCTCACCCGACGGCGGCGAGCAGTACTTC
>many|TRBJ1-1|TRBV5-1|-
CASSLVSGGRTEAFF
TGCGCCAGCAGCTTGGTGTCCGGGGGAAGGACTGAAGCTTTCTTT
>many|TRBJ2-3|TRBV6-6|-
CASSYDTRDTDTQYF
TGTGCCAGCAGTTACGACACTCGGGACACAGATACGCAGTATTTT
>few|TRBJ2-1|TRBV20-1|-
CSANSGKTYNEQFF
TGCAGTGCTAATAGCGGAAAGACCTACAATGAGCAGTTCTTC
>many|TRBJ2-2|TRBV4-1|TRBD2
CASSYSSGSVELFF
TGCGCCAGCAGCTACTCTAGCGGGAGCGTGGAGCTGTTTTTT
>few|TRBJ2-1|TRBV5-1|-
CASSFPGSEQFF
TGCGCCAGCAGCTTCCCGGGTAGTGAGCAGTTCTTC
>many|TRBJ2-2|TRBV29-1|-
CSVEVRRSGELFF
TGCAGCGTTGAAGTAAGGAGGTCCGGGGAGCTGTTTTTT
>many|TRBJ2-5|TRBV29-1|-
CSVAGGGSLETQYF
TGCAGCGTCGCCGGGGGCGGGAGTCTTGAGACCCAGTACTTC
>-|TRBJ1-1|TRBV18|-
CASSGALGTEAFF
TGTGCCAGCTCCGGGGCCTTAGGGACTGAAGCTTTCTTT
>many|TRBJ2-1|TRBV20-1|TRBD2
CSARTSDRYNEQFF
TGCAGTGCCAGAACTAGCGACCGTTACAATGAGCAGTTCTTC
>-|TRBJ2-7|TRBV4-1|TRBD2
CASSQARSGISYEQYF
TGCGCCAGCAGCCAAGCGAGGAGCGGGATCTCCTACGAGCAGTACTTC
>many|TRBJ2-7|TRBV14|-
CASSQVAYEQYF
TGTGCCAGCAGCCAAGTGGCCTACGAGCAGTACTTC
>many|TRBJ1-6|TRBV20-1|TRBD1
CSAGGQGARNSPLNF
TGCAGTGCTGGAGGCCAGGGGGCGAGGAATTCACCCCTCAACTTT
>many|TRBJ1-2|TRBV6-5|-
CATIQNREYTF
TGTGCCACCATACAGAACAGGGAGTACACCTTC
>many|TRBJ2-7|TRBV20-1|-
CSARDSKGFAYEQYF
TGCAGTGCTAGAGACTCCAAGGGGTTCGCCTACGAGCAGTACTTC
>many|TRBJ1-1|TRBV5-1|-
CASSFLGSDTEAFF
TGCGCCAGCAGCTTCCTTGGGAGTGACACTGAAGCTTTCTTT
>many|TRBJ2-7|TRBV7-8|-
CASSLGTVGKGYEQYF
TGTGCCAGCAGCCTAGGGACGGTAGGCAAGGGCTACGAGCAGTACTTC
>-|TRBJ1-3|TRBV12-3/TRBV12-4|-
CASSPGVLGNTIYF
TGTGCCAGCAGTCCCGGTGTGTTGGGAAACACCATATATTTT
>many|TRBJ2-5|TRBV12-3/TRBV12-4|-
CASRPWGSKETQYF
TGTGCCAGCAGACCTTGGGGCTCTAAAGAGACCCAGTACTTC
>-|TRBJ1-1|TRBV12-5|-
CASASGWNTEAFF
TGTGCTAGTGCTTCAGGGTGGAACACTGAAGCTTTCTTT
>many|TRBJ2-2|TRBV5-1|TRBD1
CASSLGGTGTTGELFF
TGCGCCAGCAGCCTCGGGGGGACAGGGACCACCGGGGAGCTGTTTTTT
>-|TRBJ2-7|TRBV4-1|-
CASSQSGIAREQYF
TGCGCCAGCAGCCAATCGGGAATAGCGCGCGAGCAGTACTTC
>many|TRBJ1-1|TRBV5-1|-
CASSYGRVGTEAFF
TGCGCCAGCAGCTATGGGAGGGTTGGCACTGAAGCTTTCTTT
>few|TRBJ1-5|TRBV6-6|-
CASSYRGGNQPQNF
TGTGCCAGCAGTTACAGAGGAGGCAATCAGCCCCAGAATTTT
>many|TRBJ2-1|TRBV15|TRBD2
CATESGTSGEDEQFF
TGTGCCACCGAATCCGGGACTAGCGGGGAGGATGAGCAGTTCTTC
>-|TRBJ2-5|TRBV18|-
CASATLQETQYF
TGTGCCAGCGCGACTCTCCAAGAGACCCAGTACTTC
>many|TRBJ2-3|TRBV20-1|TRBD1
CSAEGGQGSTDTQYF
TGCAGTGCGGAGGGAGGACAGGGGAGCACAGATACGCAGTATTTT
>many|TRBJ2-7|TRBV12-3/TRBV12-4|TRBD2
CASSSGRISYEQYF
TGTGCCAGCAGTAGCGGGAGGATCTCCTACGAGCAGTACTTC
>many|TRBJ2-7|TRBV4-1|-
CASSQVPTHQPYYEQYF
TGCGCCAGCAGCCAAGTACCGACCCACCAACCTTACTACGAGCAGTACTTC
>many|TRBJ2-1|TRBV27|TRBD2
CASSPTSGSARYNEQFF
TGTGCCAGCAGCCCGACTAGCGGGAGCGCGAGGTACAATGAGCAGTTCTTC
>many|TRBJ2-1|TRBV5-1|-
CATTPEGVWTYNEQFF
TGCGCCACCACCCCCGAGGGGGTATGGACCTACAATGAGCAGTTCTTC
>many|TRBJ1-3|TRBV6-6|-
CASRRDSLSGNTIYF
TGTGCCAGCAGGAGAGACAGCCTCTCTGGAAACACCATATATTTT
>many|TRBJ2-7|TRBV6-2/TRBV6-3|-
CASSLDSFRAPIYEQYF
TGTGCCAGCAGCCTTGACTCTTTTCGGGCCCCCATCTACGAGCAGTACTTC
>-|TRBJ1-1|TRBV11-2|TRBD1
CASSRTGGDTEAFF
TGTGCCAGCAGCCGGACAGGAGGGGACACTGAAGCTTTCTTT
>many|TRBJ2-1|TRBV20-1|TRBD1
CSASTFGQGHYNEQFF
TGCAGTGCTAGCACCTTCGGACAGGGCCACTACAATGAGCAGTTCTTC